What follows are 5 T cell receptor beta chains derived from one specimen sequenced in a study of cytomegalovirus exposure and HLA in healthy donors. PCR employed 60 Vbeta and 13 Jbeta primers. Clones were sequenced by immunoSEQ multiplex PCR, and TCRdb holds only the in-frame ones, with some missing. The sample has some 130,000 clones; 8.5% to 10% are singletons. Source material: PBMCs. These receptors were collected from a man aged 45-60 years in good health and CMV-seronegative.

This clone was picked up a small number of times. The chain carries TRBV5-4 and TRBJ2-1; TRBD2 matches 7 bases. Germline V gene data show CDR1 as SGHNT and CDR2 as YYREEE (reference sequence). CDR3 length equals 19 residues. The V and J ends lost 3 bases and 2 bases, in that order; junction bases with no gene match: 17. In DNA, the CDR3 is TGTGCCAGCAGCTCCGGGGCGTTGCGGGGGATCTCAACCTACAATGAGCAGTTCTTC. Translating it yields CASSSGALRGISTYNEQFF.

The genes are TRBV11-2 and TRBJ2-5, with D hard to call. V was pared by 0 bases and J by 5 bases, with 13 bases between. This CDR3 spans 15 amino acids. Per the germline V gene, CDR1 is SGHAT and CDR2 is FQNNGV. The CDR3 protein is CASSLDKLRQETQYF. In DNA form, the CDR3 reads TGTGCCAGCAGCTTAGATAAACTAAGGCAGGAGACCCAGTACTTC.

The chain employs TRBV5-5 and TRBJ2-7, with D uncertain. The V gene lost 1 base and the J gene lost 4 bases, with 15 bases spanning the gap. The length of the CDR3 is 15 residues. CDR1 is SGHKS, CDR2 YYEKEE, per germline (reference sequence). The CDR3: CASSLFSSLQYEQYF. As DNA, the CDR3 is TGTGCCAGCAGCTTGTTCTCGTCCCTACAGTACGAGCAGTACTTC. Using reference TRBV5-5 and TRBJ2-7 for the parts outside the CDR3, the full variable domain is DAGVTQSPTHLIKTRGQQVTLRCSPISGHKSVSWYQQVLGQGPQFIFQYYEKEERGRGNFPDRFSARQFPNYSSELNVNALLLGDSALYLCASSLFSSLQYEQYFGPGTRLTVT.

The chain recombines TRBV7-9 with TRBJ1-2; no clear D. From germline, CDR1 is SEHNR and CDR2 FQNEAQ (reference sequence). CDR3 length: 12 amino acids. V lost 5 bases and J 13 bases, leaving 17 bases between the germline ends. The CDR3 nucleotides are TGTGCCAGCAGCCCCCCTAGTGCCATCGCCACCTTC. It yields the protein CASSPPSAIATF.

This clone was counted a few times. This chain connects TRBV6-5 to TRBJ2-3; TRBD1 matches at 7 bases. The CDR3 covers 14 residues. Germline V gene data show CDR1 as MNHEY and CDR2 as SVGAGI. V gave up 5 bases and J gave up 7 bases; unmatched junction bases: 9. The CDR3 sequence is CASSTTLQGNTQYF. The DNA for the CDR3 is TGTGCCAGCAGTACAACCCTACAGGGGAATACGCAGTATTTT.